The next 21 T cell receptor beta chains were all read from a single sample in a study of blood T cell repertoires in COVID-19. Libraries were prepared by immunoSEQ multiplex PCR; TCRdb keeps only in-frame clonotypes and omits some of them. The sample holds roughly 50,000 clones, approximately 81% seen once. The sequenced material came from peripheral blood. Receptor source: a man over 45 with acute or convalescent COVID-19.

The chain recombines TRBV7-9 with TRBJ1-2, with 10 bases lining up with TRBD1. The ends lost 5 bases at V and 3 bases at J; junction bases unmatched: 9. The germline CDR1 and CDR2 sequences are SEHNR and FQNEAQ (reference sequence). The CDR3 is 16 amino acids. The CDR3 here is CASSHDRGLMDYGYTF. CDR3 nucleotides: TGTGCCAGCAGCCACGACAGGGGGCTCATGGACTATGGCTACACCTTC.

In nucleotides, the CDR3 is TGTGCCACACAGGGCCCGAATAGTCAGCCCCAGCATTTT. The encoded protein is CATQGPNSQPQHF. The V call is TRBV2, the J call TRBJ1-5, with D maybe TRBD1 (6 bases). The CDR3 length is 13 residues. V was shortened by 10 bases and J by 6 bases, with 16 bases between the two germline ends. The germline V gene encodes CDR1 SNHLY and CDR2 FYNNEI.

This chain connects TRBV3-1 (or the pseudogene TRBV3-2) to TRBJ2-7; D ambiguous. V lost 3 bases and J 1 base, leaving 4 bases between the germline ends. This CDR3 is 12 amino acids long. Germline CDR1 reads LGHDT; CDR2 reads YNNKEL (reference sequence). The CDR3 loop reads CASSHRSYEQYF. CDR3 coding DNA: TGTGCCAGCAGCCACAGATCCTACGAGCAGTACTTC.

Notes on this clone: Germline is not matched at one junction end, which may reflect a read error. V and J are TRBV5-1 and TRBJ1-1; weak D call: TRBD1 (5 bases). This CDR3 spans 14 amino acids. CDR1 is SGHRS, CDR2 YFSETQ, per germline. The CDR3 coding sequence is TGCGCCAGCAGCTTAGACAGTGTGAATACTGAAGCTTTCTTT. This gives the protein CASSLDSVNTEAFF.

The chain recombines TRBV4-2 with TRBJ1-4, with 10 positions matching TRBD1. This CDR3 contains 14 residues. Germline trimming cut 3 bases from V and 5 bases from J; bases unmatched to any gene: 0. CDR1 and CDR2 from the germline V gene are LGHNA and YNFKEQ. CDR3 nucleotides: TGTGCCAGCAGCCAGGGACAGGGGAATGAAAAACTGTTTTTT. This gives the protein CASSQGQGNEKLFF.

The chain employs TRBV10-3 and TRBJ1-1; possibly TRBD1 for D (6 bases). The V and J ends lost 6 bases and 3 bases respectively, with 11 bases between them. This CDR3 is 13 amino acids long. The germline CDR1 and CDR2 sequences are ENHRY and SYGVKD. CDR3 in amino acids: CAIRDRTDTEAFF. In nucleotides, the CDR3 is TGTGCCATCAGGGACAGAACCGACACTGAAGCTTTCTTT.

The chain employs TRBV5-1 and TRBJ2-2; 7 bases are a match to TRBD2. Trimming at V came to 0 bases and at J to 4 bases, leaving 0 bases not matched to a gene. Germline values: CDR1 SGHRS, CDR2 YFSETQ. The CDR3 extends over 14 amino acids. As DNA, the CDR3 is TGCGCCAGCAGCTTGGGGGGGGGCACCGGGGAGCTGTTTTTT. Residues: CASSLGGGTGELFF.

This chain joins TRBV5-4 and TRBJ2-7; TRBD2 is a possible D gene (5 bases). V dropped 4 bases and J dropped 0 bases, with 14 bases sitting between them. The CDR3 has 15 amino acids. The germline V gene has CDR1 SGHNT and CDR2 YYREEE (reference sequence). The DNA of the CDR3 is TGTGCCAGCAGCGCTATGGACTCGTACTCCTACGAGCAGTACTTC. It is translated as CASSAMDSYSYEQYF.

The rearrangement uses TRBV28 and TRBJ2-1; 8 bases agree with TRBD2. This CDR3 spans 12 amino acids. V was pared by 10 bases and J by 8 bases, with 7 bases of the junction left unmatched. CDR1 and CDR2 (germline): MDHEN, SYDVKM. CDR3 nucleotide sequence: TGTGCCACCTTAACGACTAGCGATGAGCAGTTCTTC. As protein: CATLTTSDEQFF.

This chain connects TRBV21-1 to TRBJ2-5; the D segment call TRBD2 is taken from the table without a DNA check. TRBV21-1 is recorded as a pseudogene. The CDR3 sequence is 16 residues long. The CDR3 is CASSKELAGAQETQYF. The CDR3 DNA sequence: TGTGCCAGCAGCAAAGAACTAGCGGGGGCTCAAGAGACCCAGTACTTC.

The V call is TRBV29-1, the J call TRBJ2-5; D is ambiguous. The CDR3 has 12 amino acids. The ends were cut back, 4 bases at V and 1 base at J, with 7 bases in the middle. Germline CDR1 reads SQVTM; CDR2 reads ANQGSEA. CDR3 sequence: CSVVVLQETQYF. The CDR3 DNA sequence: TGCAGCGTTGTAGTACTCCAAGAGACCCAGTACTTC. Based on the CDR3 plus reference TRBV29-1 and TRBJ2-5, the full variable domain is SAVISQKPSRDICQRGTSLTIQCQVDSQVTMMFWYRQQPGQSLTLIATANQGSEATYESGFVIDKFPISRPNLTFSTLTVSNMSPEDSSIYLCSVVVLQETQYFGPGTRLLVL.

This clone was seen just once. The chain employs TRBV28 and TRBJ2-1, with D possibly being TRBD2 (5 bases). This CDR3 contains 12 residues. CDR1 is MDHEN, CDR2 SYDVKM, per germline. V lost 6 bases to trimming and J lost 10 bases, with 13 bases between them. The CDR3 reads CASRVSGKEQFF. The CDR3 coding sequence is TGTGCCAGCAGAGTCTCCGGGAAGGAGCAGTTCTTC.

This chain connects TRBV21-1 to TRBJ2-1; the D call in the table, TRBD1, was not verified against the DNA. TRBV21-1 is a recognized pseudogene. The CDR3 loop spans 16 amino acids. CDR3 residues: CASSKDGTVCYNEQFF. CDR3 nucleotide sequence: TGTGCCAGCAGCAAAGACGGGACAGTCTGCTACAATGAGCAGTTCTTC.

This rearrangement joins TRBV11-2 to TRBJ1-4, with TRBD1 as a possible D gene (6 bases). This CDR3 is built from 14 residues. Germline lookup yields CDR1 SGHAT and CDR2 FQNNGV. V lost 2 bases to trimming and J lost 6 bases, with 10 bases between them. CDR3 coding DNA: TGTGCCAGCAGCTTATATCCAGGGGATGAAAAACTGTTTTTT. Protein product: CASSLYPGDEKLFF.

The rearrangement uses TRBV5-1 and TRBJ2-7; TRBD2 matches 7 bases. The length of the CDR3 is 21 residues. V was pared by 0 bases and J by 2 bases, with 23 bases of the junction left unmatched. From germline, CDR1 is SGHRS and CDR2 YFSETQ. The CDR3 is CASSLGPAAPLVAGPAYEQYF. In nucleotides, the CDR3 is TGCGCCAGCAGCTTGGGACCCGCTGCGCCGTTAGTAGCGGGCCCAGCCTACGAGCAGTACTTC.

The chain links TRBV5-1 to TRBJ2-3; D remains unclear. Looked up from germline, CDR1 is SGHRS and CDR2 is YFSETQ. The CDR3 runs to 15 residues. The V end lost 0 bases, the J end lost 2 bases, and 10 bases lay between the germline ends. CDR3 in DNA: TGCGCCAGCAGCTTGGCGGCCCAGGACACAGATACGCAGTATTTT. It translates to CASSLAAQDTDTQYF.

The J gene is TRBJ2-2, the V gene TRBV19; 8 bases match TRBD1. V dropped 3 bases and J dropped 4; count of bases not matched to a gene: 4. This CDR3 comprises 15 residues. CDR1 LNHDA and CDR2 SQIVND come from the germline V gene (reference sequence). CDR3 sequence reads: CASSIRGRVTGELFF. In nucleotides, the CDR3 is TGTGCCAGTAGTATCAGGGGGCGGGTCACCGGGGAGCTGTTTTTT.

The chain couples TRBV19 to TRBJ1-5; 10 bases are a match to TRBD1. CDR3 length: 15 amino acids. The germline CDR1 and CDR2 sequences are LNHDA and SQIVND (reference sequence). V lost 3 bases to trimming and J lost 3 bases; unmatched junction nucleotides: 2. The CDR3: CASSIGTGANQPQHF. In DNA form, the CDR3 reads TGTGCCAGTAGTATCGGGACAGGGGCCAATCAGCCCCAGCATTTT.

The chain recombines TRBV25-1 with TRBJ1-1, with D tentatively TRBD1 (5 bases). The CDR3 extends over 12 amino acids. Trimming left V 7 bases short and J 3 bases short, with 9 bases between. The germline V gene has CDR1 MGHDK and CDR2 SYGVNS. CDR3 in amino acids: CASKAGDTEAFF. Here the CDR3 DNA reads TGTGCCAGCAAGGCGGGGGACACTGAAGCTTTCTTT. The variable domain in full, completed from reference TRBV25-1 and TRBJ1-1, reads EADIYQTPRYLVIGTGKKITLECSQTMGHDKMYWYQQDPGMELHLIHYSYGVNSTEKGDLSSESTVSRIRTEHFPLTLESARPSHTSQYLCASKAGDTEAFFGQGTRLTVV.

CDR3 coding DNA: TGCAGCGTCCCAGACGGGAGGGGAGGCACAGATACGCAGTATTTT. Translated: CSVPDGRGGTDTQYF. The chain employs TRBV29-1 and TRBJ2-3; 8 nucleotides align to TRBD2. J lost 1 base, V lost 6 bases, and 9 bases had no gene match. This CDR3 is built from 15 residues. Germline lookup yields CDR1 SQVTM and CDR2 ANQGSEA.

V and J are TRBV9 and TRBJ2-5, with D possibly being TRBD1 (6 bases). V dropped 7 bases and J dropped 5 bases, with 18 bases sitting between them. The V gene's germline CDR1 is SGDLS and CDR2 YYNGEE. The CDR3 totals 14 residues. In DNA form, the CDR3 reads TGTGCCAGCGCGGGCAGGGGAGACTCGGAGACCCAGTACTTC. Protein product: CASAGRGDSETQYF.